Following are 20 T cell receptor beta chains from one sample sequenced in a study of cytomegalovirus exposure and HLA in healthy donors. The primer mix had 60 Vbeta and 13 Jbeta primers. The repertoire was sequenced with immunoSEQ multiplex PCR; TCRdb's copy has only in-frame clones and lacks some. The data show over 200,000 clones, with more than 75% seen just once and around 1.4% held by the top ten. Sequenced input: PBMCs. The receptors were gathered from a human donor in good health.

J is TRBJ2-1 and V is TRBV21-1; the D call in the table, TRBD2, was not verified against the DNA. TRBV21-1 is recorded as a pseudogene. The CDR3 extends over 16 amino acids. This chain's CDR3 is CASSRTGTTVYNEQFF. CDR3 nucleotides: TGTGCCAGCAGCAGGACCGGGACTACAGTATACAATGAGCAGTTCTTC.

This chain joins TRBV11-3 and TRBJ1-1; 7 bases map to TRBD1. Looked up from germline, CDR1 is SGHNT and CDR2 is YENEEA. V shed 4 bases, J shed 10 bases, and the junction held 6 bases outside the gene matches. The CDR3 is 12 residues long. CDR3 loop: CASSSRQGRAFF. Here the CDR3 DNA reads TGTGCCAGCAGCTCGAGACAGGGTCGAGCTTTCTTT.

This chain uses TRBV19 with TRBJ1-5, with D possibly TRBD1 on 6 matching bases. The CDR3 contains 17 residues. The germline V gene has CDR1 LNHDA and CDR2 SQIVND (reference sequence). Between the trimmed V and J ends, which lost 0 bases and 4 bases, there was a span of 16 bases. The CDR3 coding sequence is TGTGCCAGTAGTATAGAGGGCAGGGGTATTCGGAATCAGCCCCAGCATTTT. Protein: CASSIEGRGIRNQPQHF. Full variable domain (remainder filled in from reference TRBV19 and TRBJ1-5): DGGITQSPKYLFRKEGQNVTLSCEQNLNHDAMYWYRQDPGQGLRLIYYSQIVNDFQKGDIAEGYSVSREKKESFPLTVTSAQKNPTAFYLCASSIEGRGIRNQPQHFGDGTRLSIL.

CDR3 sequence (DNA): TGTGCCAGTAGTTTACGTCAGAAAGCGGGAGGACGCACAGATACGCAGTATTTT. This codes for CASSLRQKAGGRTDTQYF. The rearrangement uses TRBV19 and TRBJ2-3; 9 nucleotides align to TRBD2. Germline lookup yields CDR1 LNHDA and CDR2 SQIVND (reference sequence). The CDR3 has 18 amino acids. J was trimmed by 1 base and V by 5 bases; bases with no gene match: 13.

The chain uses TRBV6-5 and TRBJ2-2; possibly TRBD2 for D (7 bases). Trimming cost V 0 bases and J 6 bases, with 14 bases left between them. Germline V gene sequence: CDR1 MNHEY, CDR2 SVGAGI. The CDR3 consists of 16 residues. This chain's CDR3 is CASSYSRGRFAGELFF. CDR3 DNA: TGTGCCAGCAGTTACTCGCGGGGGCGTTTTGCCGGGGAGCTGTTTTTT.

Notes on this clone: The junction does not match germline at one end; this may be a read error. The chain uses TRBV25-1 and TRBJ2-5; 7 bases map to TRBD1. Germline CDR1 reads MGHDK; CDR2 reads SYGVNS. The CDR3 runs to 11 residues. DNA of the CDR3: TGTGCCAGCAGCGCGAGACAGGGCTTGCACTTC. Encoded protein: CASSARQGLHF.

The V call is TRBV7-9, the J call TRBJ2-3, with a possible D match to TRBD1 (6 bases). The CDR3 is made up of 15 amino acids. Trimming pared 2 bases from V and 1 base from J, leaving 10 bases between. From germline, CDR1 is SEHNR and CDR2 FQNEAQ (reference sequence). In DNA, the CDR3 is TGTGCCAGCAGCTTACAGGGGCAAGGCACAGATACGCAGTATTTT. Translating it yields CASSLQGQGTDTQYF. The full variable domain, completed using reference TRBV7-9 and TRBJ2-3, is DTGVSQNPRHKITKRGQNVTFRCDPISEHNRLYWYRQTLGQGPEFLTYFQNEAQLEKSRLLSDRFSAERPKGSFSTLEIQRTEQGDSAMYLCASSLQGQGTDTQYFGPGTRLTVL.

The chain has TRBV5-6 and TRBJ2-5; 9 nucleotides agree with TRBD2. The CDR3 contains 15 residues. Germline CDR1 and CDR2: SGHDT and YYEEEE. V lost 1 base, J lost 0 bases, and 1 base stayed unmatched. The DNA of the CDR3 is TGTGCCAGCAGCTTGTTAGCGGGGGACCAAGAGACCCAGTACTTC. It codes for CASSLLAGDQETQYF.

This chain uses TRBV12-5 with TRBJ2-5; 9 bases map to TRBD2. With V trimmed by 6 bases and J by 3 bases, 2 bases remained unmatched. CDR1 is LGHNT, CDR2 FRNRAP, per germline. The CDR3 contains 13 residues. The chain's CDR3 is CASGPSGEETQYF. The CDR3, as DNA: TGTGCTAGTGGCCCTAGCGGGGAAGAGACCCAGTACTTC.

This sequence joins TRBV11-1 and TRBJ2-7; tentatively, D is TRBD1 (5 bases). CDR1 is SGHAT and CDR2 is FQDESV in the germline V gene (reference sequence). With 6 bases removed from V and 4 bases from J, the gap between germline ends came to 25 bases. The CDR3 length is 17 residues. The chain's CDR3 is CASSPRSGRKGSYEQYF. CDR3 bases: TGTGCCAGCAGTCCAAGGTCTGGCCGAAAGGGGTCTTACGAGCAGTACTTC.

CDR3 amino acids: CASIAGGVPYEQYF. The CDR3 coding sequence is TGTGCCAGCATTGCAGGGGGTGTCCCCTACGAGCAGTACTTC. This chain links TRBV6-5 with TRBJ2-7; 7 bases fit TRBD1. Per germline, CDR1 MNHEY and CDR2 SVGAGI. J lost 2 bases, V lost 7 bases, and 8 bases had no gene match. There are 14 residues in the CDR3.

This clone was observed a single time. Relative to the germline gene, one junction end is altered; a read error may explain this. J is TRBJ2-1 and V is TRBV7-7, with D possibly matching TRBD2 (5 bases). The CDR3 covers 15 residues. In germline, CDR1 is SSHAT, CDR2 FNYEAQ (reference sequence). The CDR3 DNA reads TGTGCTAGCAGCTTCCCCACTAGTATCGGGAATGAGCAGTTCTTC. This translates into CASSFPTSIGNEQFF.

The CDR3 here is CASSGTANTGELFF. Here the CDR3 DNA reads TGTGCCAGCAGCGGGACAGCGAACACCGGGGAGCTGTTTTTT. The V and J genes are TRBV7-8 and TRBJ2-2; TRBD1 matches 7 bases. The germline V gene has CDR1 SGHVS and CDR2 FQNEAQ. V trimming: 5 bases; J trimming: 0 bases; junction bases outside the gene matches: 0. The CDR3 is 14 residues long. The full variable domain, completed using reference TRBV7-8 and TRBJ2-2, is GAGVSQSPRYKVAKRGQDVALRCDPISGHVSLFWYQQALGQGPEFLTYFQNEAQLDKSGLPSDRFFAERPEGSVSTLKIQRTQQEDSAVYLCASSGTANTGELFFGEGSRLTVL.

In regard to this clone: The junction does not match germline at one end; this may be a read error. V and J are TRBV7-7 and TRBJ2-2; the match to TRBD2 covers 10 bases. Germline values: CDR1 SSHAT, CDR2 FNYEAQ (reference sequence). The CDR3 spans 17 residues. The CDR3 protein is CASSADWVAGGTGELFF. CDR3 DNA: TGTGCTAGCAGCGCCGATTGGGTAGCGGGAGGCACCGGGGAGCTGTTTTTT.

In nucleotides, the CDR3 is TGTGCCAGCCGAGAGGGTCGATCTGAAGCTTTCTTT. This translates into CASREGRSEAFF. The chain uses TRBV2 and TRBJ1-1; D remains unclear. Germline V gives CDR1 SNHLY, CDR2 FYNNEI. Deletions cut 8 bases from V and 6 bases from J, with 13 bases between. This CDR3 is 12 amino acids long.

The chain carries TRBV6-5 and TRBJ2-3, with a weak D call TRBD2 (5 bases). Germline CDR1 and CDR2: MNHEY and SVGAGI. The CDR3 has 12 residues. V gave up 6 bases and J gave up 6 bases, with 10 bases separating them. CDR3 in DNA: TGTGCCAGCAGGACGGGCGGGGATACGCAGTATTTT. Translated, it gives CASRTGGDTQYF.

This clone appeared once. The chain's CDR3 is CASSQDQGLAERYNEQFF. The CDR3 coding sequence is TGCGCCAGCAGCCAAGATCAGGGACTAGCGGAGAGATACAATGAGCAGTTCTTC. The chain has TRBV4-1 and TRBJ2-1; 11 bases map to TRBD2. J lost 4 bases, V lost 0 bases, and 8 bases had no gene match. Germline V gene lookup returns CDR1 MGHRA and CDR2 YSYEKL. The CDR3 loop spans 18 amino acids.

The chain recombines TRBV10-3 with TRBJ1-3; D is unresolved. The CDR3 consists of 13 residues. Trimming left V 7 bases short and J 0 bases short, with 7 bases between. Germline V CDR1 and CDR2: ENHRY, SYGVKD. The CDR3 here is CAIMGGSGNTIYF. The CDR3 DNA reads TGTGCCATCATGGGAGGCTCTGGAAACACCATATATTTT.

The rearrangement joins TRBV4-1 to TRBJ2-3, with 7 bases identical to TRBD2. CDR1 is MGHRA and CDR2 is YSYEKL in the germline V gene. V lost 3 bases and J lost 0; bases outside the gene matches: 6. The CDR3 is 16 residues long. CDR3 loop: CASSQYRGSSTDTQYF. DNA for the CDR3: TGCGCCAGCAGCCAGTACCGCGGGAGTAGCACAGATACGCAGTATTTT.

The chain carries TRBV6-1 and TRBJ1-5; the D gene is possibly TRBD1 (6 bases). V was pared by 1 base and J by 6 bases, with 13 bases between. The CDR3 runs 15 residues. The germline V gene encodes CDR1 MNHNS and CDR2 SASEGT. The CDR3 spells CASSEVVTGSQPQHF. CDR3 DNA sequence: TGTGCCAGCAGTGAAGTTGTAACAGGGAGTCAGCCCCAGCATTTT.